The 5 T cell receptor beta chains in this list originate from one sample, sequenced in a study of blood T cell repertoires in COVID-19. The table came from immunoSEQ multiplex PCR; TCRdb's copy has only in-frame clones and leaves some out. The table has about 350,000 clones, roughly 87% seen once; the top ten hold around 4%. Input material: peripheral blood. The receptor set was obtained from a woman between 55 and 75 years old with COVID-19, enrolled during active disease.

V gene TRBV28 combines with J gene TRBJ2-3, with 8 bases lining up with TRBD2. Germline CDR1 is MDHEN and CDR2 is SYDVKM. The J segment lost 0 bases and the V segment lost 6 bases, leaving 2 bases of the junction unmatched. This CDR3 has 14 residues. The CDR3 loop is CASSRGGSTDTQYF. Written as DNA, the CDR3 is TGTGCCAGCAGCCGGGGGGGGAGCACAGATACGCAGTATTTT.

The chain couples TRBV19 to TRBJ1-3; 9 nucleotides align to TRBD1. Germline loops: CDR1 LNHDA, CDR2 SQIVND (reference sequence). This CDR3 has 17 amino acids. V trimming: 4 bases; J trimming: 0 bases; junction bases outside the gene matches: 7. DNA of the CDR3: TGTGCCAGTAGTACGTTTGACAGGGGGTCCTCTGGAAACACCATATATTTT. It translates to CASSTFDRGSSGNTIYF.

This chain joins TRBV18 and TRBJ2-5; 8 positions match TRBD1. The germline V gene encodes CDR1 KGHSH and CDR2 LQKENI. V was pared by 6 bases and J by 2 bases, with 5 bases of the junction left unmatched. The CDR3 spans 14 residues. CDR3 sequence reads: CASSPRQGQETQYF. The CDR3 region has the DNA TGTGCCAGCTCCCCTCGACAGGGGCAAGAGACCCAGTACTTC. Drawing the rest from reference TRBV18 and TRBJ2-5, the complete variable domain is NAGVMQNPRHLVRRRGQEARLRCSPMKGHSHVYWYRQLPEEGLKFMVYLQKENIIDESGMPKERFSAEFPKEGPSILRIQQVVRGDSAAYFCASSPRQGQETQYFGPGTRLLVL.

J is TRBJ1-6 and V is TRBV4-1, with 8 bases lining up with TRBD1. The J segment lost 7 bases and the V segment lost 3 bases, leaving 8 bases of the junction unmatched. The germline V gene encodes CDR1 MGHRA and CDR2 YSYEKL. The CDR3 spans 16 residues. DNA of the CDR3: TGCGCCAGCAGCCAGTGGACAGGGAACGGGAATTCACCCCTCCACTTT. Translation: CASSQWTGNGNSPLHF.

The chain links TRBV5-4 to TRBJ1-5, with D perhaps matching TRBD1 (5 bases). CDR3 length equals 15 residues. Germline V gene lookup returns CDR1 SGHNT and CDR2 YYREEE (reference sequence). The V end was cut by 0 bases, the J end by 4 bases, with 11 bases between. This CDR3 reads CASSLGGSANQPQHF. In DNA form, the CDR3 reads TGTGCCAGCAGCTTGGGGGGCAGCGCGAATCAGCCCCAGCATTTT.